These 7 T cell receptor beta chains were all obtained from the same sample, sequenced in a study of CDR3 diversity in severe acne. TCRdb used MiXCR to reprocess the PCR reads, holding one entry per CDR3 protein. The sample lists around 94,000 distinct CDR3 sequences, 45% to 60% seen once, with around an eighth in the top ten. Sample: blood. Source of these receptors: a male donor with acne.

This chain uses TRBV2 with TRBJ2-5; possibly TRBD1 for D (5 bases). From germline, CDR1 is SNHLY and CDR2 FYNNEI. Trimming removed 0 bases at V and 2 bases at J, with 16 bases between. This CDR3 contains 17 residues. The DNA for the CDR3 is TGTGCCAGCAGTGAAGCAAGGGGCGTCCATAGTCAAGAGACCCAGTACTTC. Translated: CASSEARGVHSQETQYF. Using reference TRBV2 and TRBJ2-5 for the parts outside the CDR3, the full variable domain is EPEVTQTPSHQVTQMGQEVILRCVPISNHLYFYWYRQILGQKVEFLVSFYNNEISEKSEIFDDQFSVERPDGSNFTLKIRSTKLEDSAMYFCASSEARGVHSQETQYFGPGTRLLVL.

The CDR3, as DNA: TGTGCCAGCAGCTTGTGGACTAGCGGGAGGGGCGTATACGAGCAGTACTTC. Protein product: CASSLWTSGRGVYEQYF. V and J are TRBV7-2 and TRBJ2-7; TRBD2 matches at 15 bases. CDR3 size: 17 residues. With V trimmed by 3 bases and J by 4 bases, 7 bases remained unmatched. Germline V lookup: CDR1 SGHTA, CDR2 FQGNSA.

Comments on this clonotype: The junction shows a germline mismatch at one end, possibly a read error. The chain is built from TRBV9 and TRBJ2-7; a weak D match, TRBD2 (6 bases). Germline V lookup: CDR1 SGDLS, CDR2 YYNGEE. The CDR3 contains 15 residues. The CDR3, as DNA: TGCGCCAGCAGCTCGGGACTGATAGCGGAGTACGAGCAGTACTTC. It codes for CASSSGLIAEYEQYF.

This clonotype occurred many times. The J gene is TRBJ2-2, the V gene TRBV5-1, with D possibly being TRBD1 (6 bases). The germline V gene encodes CDR1 SGHRS and CDR2 YFSETQ. The V gene lost 0 bases and the J gene lost 1 base, with 10 bases spanning the gap. The CDR3 loop spans 16 amino acids. The DNA for the CDR3 is TGCGCCAGCAGCTTGGCGGGGACACTGAACACCGGGGAGCTGTTTTTT. Its protein is CASSLAGTLNTGELFF.

The chain is built from TRBV5-4 and TRBJ1-1; D is unresolved. The CDR3 sequence is 14 residues long. The germline gives CDR1 SGHNT, CDR2 YYREEE (reference sequence). V gave up 0 bases and J gave up 5 bases, with 11 bases separating them. Here the CDR3 reads CASSLAGRPTEAFF. CDR3 nucleotides: TGTGCCAGCAGCTTGGCAGGTCGACCTACTGAAGCTTTCTTT.

This clonotype was picked up one time. The chain is built from TRBV10-3 and TRBJ2-5; D is unclear. From germline, CDR1 is ENHRY and CDR2 SYGVKD. The germline V and J ends were trimmed by 1 base and 5 bases, with 8 bases remaining between them. This CDR3 spans 13 amino acids. CDR3 region: CAISELTFETQYF. The CDR3 DNA is TGTGCCATCAGTGAGTTGACCTTCGAGACCCAGTACTTC.

On this clonotype itself: A much larger clonotype is one base distant, so this may be a read error. This rearrangement joins TRBV5-6 to TRBJ2-1; the D call may be TRBD1 or TRBD2 (6 bases each). The length of the CDR3 is 15 residues. In germline, CDR1 is SGHDT, CDR2 YYEEEE. CDR3 DNA: TGTGCCAGCAGCTTGGACAGGGAGGCCTACAATGAGCAGCTCTTC. Protein product: CASSLDREAYNEQLF.